This T cell receptor (beta chain) was retrieved from a study of T cell responses to AZD1222 COVID-19 vaccine. The ends were cut back, 5 bases at V and 2 bases at J, with 16 bases in the middle. This CDR3 comprises 16 residues. CDR1 is SEHNR, CDR2 FQNEAQ, per germline (reference sequence). The data were produced by immunoSEQ multiplex PCR, yet TCRdb's version contains in-frame clones alone and is incomplete. This repertoire shows 100,000 to 130,000 clones, around 89% found once; its top ten account for approximately 7%. Sequencing was performed on peripheral blood, taken on day 0 of AZD1222 vaccination. The receptor comes from an adult in good health. The rearrangement joins TRBV7-9 to TRBJ2-1; D may match TRBD1 or TRBD2 (5 bases each). CDR3 region: CASSPLGRGAYNEQFF. The CDR3 DNA follows: TGTGCCAGCAGCCCCCTTGGCCGGGGCGCCTACAATGAGCAGTTCTTC.